This is a list of T cell receptor beta chains from one sample in a study of Ad26.COV2.S vaccination and SARS-CoV-2 variants. TCRdb's copy holds only in-frame clones and misses some; the assay was immunoSEQ multiplex PCR. The profile covers roughly 400,000 clones, with approximately 91% appearing a single time and around 1.9% taken by the ten largest. Sequences were derived from peripheral blood, sampled in a trial of Ad26.COV2.S vaccine versus placebo. The receptors were sampled from a person aged 18-60 years who received the Ad26.COV2.S COVID-19 vaccine or a placebo. The CDR3 runs from the conserved cysteine through the conserved F or W. D genes are given only for firm matches. Clone size appears in some rows only: once, few, many, or a class for an expanded clone.

V	size	length	J	D	DNA	CDR3
TRBV21-1	.	16	TRBJ2-1	.	TGTGCCAGCAGCAGCCCTAGCAACGGCTCCTACAATGAGCAGTTCTTC	CASSSPSNGSYNEQFF
TRBV7-8	.	12	TRBJ2-1	.	TGTGCCAGCAGCCCCGCCTGGCCGAGGGAGTTCTTC	CASSPAWPREFF
TRBV6-5	.	13	TRBJ2-5	.	TGTGCCAGCAGTAGACCGAGCCAAGAGACCCAGTACTTC	CASSRPSQETQYF
TRBV11-2	.	15	TRBJ1-6	TRBD1	TGTGCCAGCAGCCCAGGACAGGGGGTTAACTCACCCCTCCACTTT	CASSPGQGVNSPLHF
TRBV28	.	17	TRBJ2-7	TRBD1	TGTGCCAGCAAAAGGGACAGGGAGCCCGGAATACTCTACGAGCAGTACTTC	CASKRDREPGILYEQYF
TRBV29-1	.	15	TRBJ1-1	.	TGCAGCGTTGAATCTGGGGGCCTGGGGAACACTGAAGCTTTCTTT	CSVESGGLGNTEAFF
TRBV2	few	14	TRBJ1-6	.	TGTGCCAGCAGTGAACGGGGGGCTAGTTCACCCCTCCACTTT	CASSERGASSPLHF
TRBV28	.	14	TRBJ2-5	.	TGTGCCAGCAGTTTATGGGCCGTTCAAGAGACCCAGTACTTC	CASSLWAVQETQYF
TRBV19	.	16	TRBJ2-6	.	TGTGCCAGTAGTAGTGTTCAGGGTTCAGGGGCCAACGTCCTGACTTTC	CASSSVQGSGANVLTF
TRBV10-3	.	12	TRBJ2-7	.	TGTGCCATCAGTGAGTTGGGAAACGAGCAGTACTTC	CAISELGNEQYF
TRBV30	.	16	TRBJ2-3	TRBD2	TGTGCCTGGAGGGGCGGGACTAGCGGAGGCACAGATACGCAGTATTTT	CAWRGGTSGGTDTQYF
TRBV12-3/TRBV12-4	.	12	TRBJ2-7	.	TGTGCCAGCAGGGGCGCGACCTACGAGCAGTACTTC	CASRGATYEQYF
TRBV5-6	.	16	TRBJ2-5	.	TGTGCCAGCAGCTCTTCGACAGCCAACACCGGAGAGACCCAGTACTTC	CASSSSTANTGETQYF
TRBV18	.	15	TRBJ2-7	.	TGTGCCAGCTCACCTATGAGGGGCTACTACTACGAGCAGTACTTC	CASSPMRGYYYEQYF
TRBV3-1/TRBV3-2	.	16	TRBJ2-2	TRBD1	TGTGCCAGCAGCTTTCACCGGGACAGGGGGGCCGGGGAGCTGTTTTTT	CASSFHRDRGAGELFF
TRBV11-2	.	14	TRBJ2-5	.	TGTGCCAGCAGGAGGGTGAGCCTCCAAGAGACCCAGTACTTC	CASRRVSLQETQYF
TRBV2	.	13	TRBJ2-1	.	TGTGCCAGCAGTCCCGATAGCGTTTTGGGGCAGTTCTTC	CASSPDSVLGQFF
TRBV6-4	.	15	TRBJ2-3	TRBD2	TGTGCCAGCAGCCCGGGACTAGCGGACACAGATACGCAGTATTTT	CASSPGLADTDTQYF
TRBV7-2	.	13	TRBJ2-1	TRBD2	TGTGCCAGCAGCCCTTGGACTAGCGGGAAGAAGTTCTTC	CASSPWTSGKKFF
TRBV2	.	13	TRBJ2-1	TRBD2	TGTGCCAGCAGAGCGGGAGGGCCAGGTGAGCAGTTCTTC	CASRAGGPGEQFF
TRBV7-8	.	17	TRBJ1-5	.	TGTGCCAGCAGCTTAAATTGGGGCCAGTCCAGCAATCAGCCCCAGCATTTT	CASSLNWGQSSNQPQHF
TRBV5-1	.	14	TRBJ1-1	TRBD1	TGCGCCAGCAGCGTCGGACAGGGGTGGACTGAAGCTTTCTTT	CASSVGQGWTEAFF
TRBV9	.	12	TRBJ2-3	.	TGTGCCAGCAGCGCCAACACAGATACGCAGTATTTT	CASSANTDTQYF
TRBV5-6	.	15	TRBJ2-3	.	TGTGCCAGCAGCCCCACGCGGGCTAGCACAGATACGCAGTATTTT	CASSPTRASTDTQYF
TRBV30	.	18	TRBJ1-4	TRBD1	TGTGCCTGGAGCCAGGACAGGGGGGGCCTTTCAACTAATGAAAAACTGTTTTTT	CAWSQDRGGLSTNEKLFF
TRBV9	.	16	TRBJ2-2	.	TGTGCCAGCAGCGGATCGGGAGGGACAGGGACCGGGGAGCTGTTTTTT	CASSGSGGTGTGELFF
TRBV7-9	.	15	TRBJ1-4	.	TGTGCCAGCAGCCCGGGGGGCATCGGACGGGAAAAACTGTTTTTT	CASSPGGIGREKLFF
TRBV10-2	few	15	TRBJ1-3	.	TGCGCCAGCAGTGAGTCGGGCAGCTCTGGAAACACCATATATTTT	CASSESGSSGNTIYF
TRBV5-6	once	14	TRBJ1-5	.	TGTGCCAGCCAGGACAGTGGAAGCAATCAGCCCCAGCATTTT	CASQDSGSNQPQHF
TRBV29-1	.	10	TRBJ2-7	.	TGCAGCGTTGACGTAGGGGAGCAGTACTTC	CSVDVGEQYF
TRBV9	.	19	TRBJ2-1	TRBD2	TGTGCCAGCAGCGGGACTAGCGGGAGAGGAGGGAGCTCCTACAATGAGCAGTTCTTC	CASSGTSGRGGSSYNEQFF
TRBV11-2	.	14	TRBJ1-1	.	TGTGCCAGCAGCTTAGGGGCATTCGGCACTGAAGCTTTCTTT	CASSLGAFGTEAFF
TRBV15	.	13	TRBJ2-7	.	TGTGCCACCAGCAGAGGTAACGAGGCAGAGCAGTACTTC	CATSRGNEAEQYF
TRBV11-3	.	15	TRBJ2-7	.	TGTGCCAGCAGCTTAGATGGTGCACTCTCCTACGAGCAGTACTTC	CASSLDGALSYEQYF
TRBV10-1	once	12	TRBJ1-2	.	TGCGCCAGCAGTGACAGGGTCCATGGCTACACCTTC	CASSDRVHGYTF
TRBV3-1/TRBV3-2	.	11	TRBJ1-1	.	TGTGCCAGCAGCTCTATTACTGAAGCTTTCTTT	CASSSITEAFF
TRBV6-2/TRBV6-3	.	14	TRBJ2-2	.	TGTGCCAGCAGCCCTTATAAACCCACCGGGGAGCTGTTTTTT	CASSPYKPTGELFF
TRBV7-2	.	14	TRBJ1-2	.	TGTGCCAGCAGCCCGGGAGTAGCAGAGTATGGCTACACCTTC	CASSPGVAEYGYTF
TRBV11-3	.	14	TRBJ2-1	.	TGTGCCAGCAGCCCAGTCAGGTTGGGCAATGAGCAGTTCTTC	CASSPVRLGNEQFF
TRBV2	.	13	TRBJ1-5	.	TGTGCCAGCAGTGACAGCTTCAATCAGCCCCAGCATTTT	CASSDSFNQPQHF
TRBV12-5	.	17	TRBJ1-2	.	TGTGCTAGTGGTTTGGTACTCGGGGCAGCCACTTTCTATGGCTACACCTTC	CASGLVLGAATFYGYTF
TRBV7-8	.	13	TRBJ2-1	.	TGTGCCAGCACCGTGGCTGGGGGGCGAGAGCAGTTCTTC	CASTVAGGREQFF
TRBV4-2	.	17	TRBJ2-1	TRBD2	TGTGCCAGCAGCCAAGATTGGGTGGGAGGGTCCTACAATGAGCAGTTCTTC	CASSQDWVGGSYNEQFF
TRBV21-1	once	19	TRBJ2-7	.	TGTGCCAGCAGCAAAGCCCCGTTGAGGCGGCCCCAGGGACCATACGAGCAGTACTTC	CASSKAPLRRPQGPYEQYF
TRBV6-2/TRBV6-3	.	12	TRBJ1-2	.	TGTGCCAGCAGTTACGGTGAATATGGCTACACCTTC	CASSYGEYGYTF
TRBV18	.	15	TRBJ1-5	.	TGTGCCAGCTCACCACCGGGCGGACAGAATCAGCCCCAGCATTTT	CASSPPGGQNQPQHF
TRBV9	.	16	TRBJ1-1	.	TGTGCCAGCAGCAGAACAGGGTTGGGGATGAACACTGAAGCTTTCTTT	CASSRTGLGMNTEAFF
TRBV2	.	14	TRBJ2-1	.	TGTGCCAGCAGTGAACTGGAAACCTACAATGAGCAGTTCTTC	CASSELETYNEQFF
TRBV5-1	.	15	TRBJ2-7	TRBD1	TGCGCCAGCAGCCCGACCGGGACAGGGCTCAACGAGCAGTACTTC	CASSPTGTGLNEQYF
TRBV5-5	few	13	TRBJ1-1	.	TGTGCCAGCAGCTTGGCCAACAACCCATGGGCTTTCTTT	CASSLANNPWAFF
TRBV6-5	.	16	TRBJ2-1	TRBD2	TGTGCCAGCAGTTACCAAGGAGCGGGAGCGTATAATGAGCAGTTCTTC	CASSYQGAGAYNEQFF
TRBV7-2	.	15	TRBJ2-5	TRBD1	TGTGCCAGCAGCCCGCCCGGGACAGGGTTAGAGACCCAGTACTTC	CASSPPGTGLETQYF
TRBV28	few	13	TRBJ1-5	.	TGTGCCAGCAGTCCTAATCCGGGGCAGCCCCAGCATTTT	CASSPNPGQPQHF
TRBV4-3	.	16	TRBJ2-1	.	TGCGCCAGCAGCCAAGAGGGCCCGATGGATCATAATGAGCAGTTCTTC	CASSQEGPMDHNEQFF
TRBV12-3/TRBV12-4	.	13	TRBJ1-2	.	TGTGCCAGCAGTTTAGACAGTTACTATGGCTACACCTTC	CASSLDSYYGYTF
TRBV7-8	.	16	TRBJ2-7	TRBD1	TGTGCCAGCAGCTCTAAGGACAGGGCAGGGTCCTACGAGCAGTACTTC	CASSSKDRAGSYEQYF
TRBV3-1/TRBV3-2	.	14	TRBJ2-1	.	TGTGCCAGCAGCCCGACTGTAGGCCACAATGAGCAGTTCTTC	CASSPTVGHNEQFF
TRBV6-5	.	15	TRBJ1-5	.	TGTGCCAGCAGTCGGCAGGGCCCCCACAATCAGCCCCAGCATTTT	CASSRQGPHNQPQHF
TRBV28	.	12	TRBJ1-1	.	TGTGCCAGCAGTTTGGGGTTTAGGGAAGCTTTCTTT	CASSLGFREAFF
TRBV7-6	.	14	TRBJ2-5	.	TGTGCCAGCAGCTTAGGGGCCCATCAAGAGACCCAGTACTTC	CASSLGAHQETQYF